The 17 T cell receptor beta chains below all came from one sample that was sequenced in a study of vaccination effects on CD4 cells after COVID-19. Libraries were prepared by immunoSEQ multiplex PCR; TCRdb keeps only in-frame clonotypes and omits some of them. The sample has tens of thousands of clones, 65% to 75% seen once. ViraFEST expansion of antigen-specific CD4+ T cells with viral peptide pools preceded sequencing. Following 10 days of culture, CD4+ T cells were isolated. Either the mRNA-1273 or the BNT162b2 vaccine was given to participants as two doses. Their target antigens are unknown. The sample consisted of CD4+ T cells from PBMCs cultured with HCoV-229E spike peptides, taken after COVID-19 vaccination. The source is a human donor who received a COVID-19 vaccine.

The count of this clone is one. The V call is TRBV9, the J call TRBJ2-1; a weak D match, TRBD1 (6 bases). Germline values: CDR1 SGDLS, CDR2 YYNGEE. The CDR3 extends over 15 amino acids. V was trimmed by 0 bases and J by 4 bases, leaving 11 bases between them. Here the CDR3 DNA reads TGTGCCAGCAGCGTAGAGGGACACCCTTACAATGAGCAGTTCTTC. As protein: CASSVEGHPYNEQFF.

In its sample, this clone was seen once. The chain combines TRBV6-5 with TRBJ1-1, with TRBD1 matching 7 bases. The CDR3 length is 15 residues. Trimming at V came to 7 bases and at J to 0 bases, leaving 8 bases not matched to a gene. Looked up from germline, CDR1 is MNHEY and CDR2 is SVGAGI. The CDR3 DNA follows: TGTGCCAGCACTCGGGGGACAGCCTTGAACACTGAAGCTTTCTTT. Translating it yields CASTRGTALNTEAFF.

The chain couples TRBV13 to TRBJ1-1; maybe TRBD1 (6 bases). CDR3 length: 12 residues. Trimming took 8 bases from V and 0 from J, leaving 7 bases between them. CDR1 and CDR2 from the germline V gene are PRHDT and FYEKMQ (reference sequence). CDR3: CASGTLNTEAFF. The DNA for the CDR3 is TGTGCCAGCGGGACATTGAACACTGAAGCTTTCTTT.

This clone is a singleton in its sample. This chain uses TRBV14 with TRBJ1-1, with 7 bases that match TRBD1. V shed 6 bases, J shed 1 base, and the junction held 14 bases outside the gene matches. Germline V gives CDR1 SGHDN, CDR2 FVKESK. The CDR3 has 17 residues. For the CDR3, the DNA is TGTGCCAGCAGATCCGGACAGGAGGCGGCGAGGAACACTGAAGCTTTCTTT. Its protein is CASRSGQEAARNTEAFF.

The gene calls are TRBV9 and TRBJ1-1; 8 nucleotides match TRBD1. With 3 bases clipped from V and 8 bases from J, the junction kept 18 bases outside the gene matches. CDR3 size: 17 residues. Germline CDR1 reads SGDLS; CDR2 reads YYNGEE. The CDR3 reads CASSARTGWATDGEAFF. The DNA for the CDR3 is TGTGCCAGCAGCGCGCGGACAGGGTGGGCTACAGATGGAGAAGCTTTCTTT.

The table lists this clone with a count of one. This chain links TRBV6-5 with TRBJ2-1; 10 nucleotides align to TRBD2. The V and J ends lost 6 bases and 4 bases, in that order; junction bases with no gene match: 3. CDR3 length equals 14 residues. Germline loops: CDR1 MNHEY, CDR2 SVGAGI. CDR3 sequence (DNA): TGTGCCAGCAGGGGACTAGCGAAATACAATGAGCAGTTCTTC. Protein: CASRGLAKYNEQFF.

The CDR3 is CASSPLRAGDGTDTQYF. The CDR3 coding sequence is TGTGCCAGCTCACCACTTCGAGCGGGGGACGGCACAGATACGCAGTATTTT. The chain employs TRBV18 and TRBJ2-3, with TRBD2 identical over 8 bases. Germline V gives CDR1 KGHSH, CDR2 LQKENI. The CDR3 is 17 residues long. The trim removed 1 base at V and 1 base at J, leaving 7 bases unmatched.

The chain is built from TRBV10-1 and TRBJ2-3, with no clear D. CDR1 and CDR2 from the germline V gene are WNHNN and SYGVQD (reference sequence). Trimming stripped 3 bases from V and 3 bases from J, with 10 bases between. The CDR3 is 14 residues long. CDR3 protein: CASSDKKWTDTQYF. CDR3 in DNA: TGCGCCAGCAGTGATAAGAAGTGGACAGATACGCAGTATTTT.

This clone appeared a single time. The chain links TRBV4-1 to TRBJ2-5, with TRBD2 identical over 7 bases. V gave up 4 bases and J gave up 1 base; unmatched junction bases: 3. CDR3 size: 14 residues. CDR1 is MGHRA and CDR2 is YSYEKL in the germline V gene. This chain's CDR3 is CASSPWTSQETQYF. CDR3 coding DNA: TGCGCCAGCAGCCCATGGACTAGCCAAGAGACCCAGTACTTC.

The V call is TRBV12-3 or TRBV12-4, the J call TRBJ1-2, with D possibly TRBD1 on 5 matching bases. V lost 2 bases and J lost 4, with 8 bases in between. This CDR3 has 13 residues. The CDR3 here is CASSLQGGYGYTF. CDR3 nucleotides: TGTGCCAGCAGTTTACAGGGCGGCTATGGCTACACCTTC.

In nucleotides, the CDR3 is TGTGCCAGCAGGGGAACAGGGTACCGAAAGCAGTTCTTC. Its translation is CASRGTGYRKQFF. The rearrangement joins TRBV2 to TRBJ2-1, with a weak D call TRBD1 (6 bases). The CDR3 loop spans 13 amino acids. CDR1 and CDR2 from the germline V gene are SNHLY and FYNNEI. Trimming shortened V by 6 bases and J by 11 bases, and 17 bases separated the two germline ends.

This chain connects TRBV5-1 to TRBJ2-2, with D perhaps assigned TRBD1 or TRBD2 (5 bases each). Looked up from germline, CDR1 is SGHRS and CDR2 is YFSETQ. V lost 3 bases to trimming and J lost 4 bases, with 10 bases between them. CDR3 size: 14 residues. This CDR3 reads CASSSSGTTGELFF. Written as DNA, the CDR3 is TGCGCCAGCAGCTCTTCAGGGACCACCGGGGAGCTGTTTTTT.

This clone was recorded a few times. The J gene is TRBJ2-2, the V gene TRBV7-9; 8 bases match TRBD1. Trimming took 4 bases from V and 7 from J; bases not matched to a gene: 5. This CDR3 contains 14 residues. Germline assignment: CDR1 SEHNR and CDR2 FQNEAQ (reference sequence). In DNA form, the CDR3 reads TGTGCCAGCAGCTCCAGGGGGCCCGTCGGGGAGCTGTTTTTT. Translation gives CASSSRGPVGELFF.

The V gene is TRBV30, the J gene TRBJ1-2; 7 bases line up with TRBD1. The CDR3 sequence is 13 residues long. Trimming at V came to 4 bases and at J to 4 bases, leaving 6 bases not matched to a gene. Looked up from germline, CDR1 is GTSNPN and CDR2 is SVGIG (reference sequence). CDR3 coding DNA: TGTGCCTGGAACAGGGGCAAGGGCTATGGCTACACCTTC. As protein: CAWNRGKGYGYTF.

The CDR3 loop is CASSLEAGTGLAFF. In nucleotides, the CDR3 is TGTGCCAGCAGCTTGGAGGCGGGTACAGGGCTCGCTTTCTTT. The chain joins TRBV5-6 to TRBJ1-1; D is possibly TRBD1 (6 bases). This CDR3 has 14 amino acids. Trimming removed 0 bases from V and 11 bases from J, with 17 bases in between. CDR1 is SGHDT, CDR2 YYEEEE, per germline. The complete variable domain, with remaining parts taken from reference TRBV5-6 and TRBJ1-1, reads DAGVTQSPTHLIKTRGQQVTLRCSPKSGHDTVSWYQQALGQGPQFIFQYYEEEERQRGNFPDRFSGHQFPNYSSELNVNALLLGDSALYLCASSLEAGTGLAFFGQGTRLTVV.

The chain couples TRBV7-8 to TRBJ2-7; D remains ambiguous. The V gene's germline CDR1 is SGHVS and CDR2 FQNEAQ. The V end lost 1 base, the J end lost 0 bases, and 16 bases lay between the germline ends. The length of the CDR3 is 17 residues. The CDR3 DNA reads as TGTGCCAGCAGCTTAGGGTTTTCGGTGGCGACCTCCTACGAGCAGTACTTC. Translated, it gives CASSLGFSVATSYEQYF. The variable domain in full, with the rest retrieved from reference TRBV7-8 and TRBJ2-7, is GAGVSQSPRYKVAKRGQDVALRCDPISGHVSLFWYQQALGQGPEFLTYFQNEAQLDKSGLPSDRFFAERPEGSVSTLKIQRTQQEDSAVYLCASSLGFSVATSYEQYFGPGTRLTVT.

This clone has only one observation. The chain couples TRBV20-1 to TRBJ1-3; D might be TRBD1 (5 bases). Trimming removed 7 bases from V and 4 bases from J, with 8 bases in between. The CDR3 has 11 residues. The germline V gene encodes CDR1 DFQATT and CDR2 SNEGSKA (reference sequence). Here the CDR3 DNA reads TGCAGTGTGCGACAGGGAAACACCATATATTTT. Its translation: CSVRQGNTIYF.